Reported below is one TCR beta chain. The data originate from a study of blood T cell repertoires in COVID-19. Looking at the study overall: Spain, Italy and the United States supplied samples that represented acute and convalescent COVID-19. PBMCs, B-cell-depleted T cells, or T cells were the source of the cDNA or gDNA that made up the material.

In the study's own analysis: Amplification of reference gene primers provided the estimated nucleated cell counts. Profiled with immunoSEQ multiplex PCR; TCRdb holds only in-frame clones, not every one. Clone size and V and J calls were adopted from that table, with D and trimming inferred from the DNA. This sample has some 150,000 clones; roughly nine tenths occur once, and the top ten carry around 15%. CDR1 and CDR2 (germline): SGHVS, FNYEAQ. This CDR3 has 14 amino acids. V was pared by 1 base and J by 5 bases, with 12 bases between. Input material: peripheral blood. The chain joins TRBV7-6 to TRBJ2-7; maybe TRBD2 (6 bases). This TCR was recovered from a woman in her 40s with acute or convalescent COVID-19. CDR3 in amino acids: CASSLGYTGDEQYF. As DNA, the CDR3 is TGTGCCAGCAGCTTAGGCTACACGGGGGACGAGCAGTACTTC.